Below, 19 T cell receptor beta chains from the same sample are listed, as sequenced in a study of human T cells and chemical hapten exposure (dated by TCRdb to 2020 to 2023). The time point label corresponds to: patch test 1, 2 weeks after DPC sensitization. Sample treatment or condition, as interpreted from the label and publication: therapeutic diphenylcyclopropenone sensitization with weekly scalp DPC. Library preparation used RACE. The sequencer was a NextSeq 500. TCRdb cleaned the public reads at Q25 with fastp, built clones with MiXCR and kept in-frame beta chains. Rows with one shared CDR3 protein collapse into an entry with the most common genes and DNA. The sample table lists around 120,000 distinct CDR3 sequences, around 13% of them with a count of one. 0.92% of the sample lies in the top ten. Sequencing was performed on whole blood, taken in connection with sensitization to the hapten diphenylcyclopropenone (DPC). The receptor set was obtained from a man aged 18 to 35 with alopecia areata. Some clones in this sample may be carry-over from other donors' samples.

V gene TRBV20-1 combines with J gene TRBJ1-1; D uncertain. Trimming pared 0 bases from V and 4 bases from J, leaving 9 bases between. The CDR3 is made up of 13 amino acids. Germline CDR1 and CDR2: DFQATT and SNEGSKA (reference sequence). Written as DNA, the CDR3 is TGCAGTGCTAGAGATAGAAGTGGCACTGAAGCTTTCTTT. Translating it yields CSARDRSGTEAFF.

CDR3: CASSPTRRPNSPLHF. The CDR3 region has the DNA TGTGCCAGCAGCCCTACCCGGCGCCCTAATTCACCCCTCCACTTT. The rearrangement joins TRBV7-6 to TRBJ1-6; D not certain. V lost 5 bases and J 6 bases, leaving 14 bases between the germline ends. Germline V gene sequence: CDR1 SGHVS, CDR2 FNYEAQ. The CDR3 has 15 residues.

This clonotype was seen repeatedly, ten times or more. This rearrangement joins TRBV29-1 to TRBJ1-2, with unresolved D. V dropped 5 bases and J dropped 2 bases, with 12 bases sitting between them. CDR1 is SQVTM, CDR2 ANQGSEA, per germline. The CDR3 is 13 amino acids. The CDR3 nucleotides read TGCAGCGTTTCGCGCGGTGAAAACTATGGCTACACCTTC. Protein: CSVSRGENYGYTF.

This clonotype was seen more than once but under ten times. The rearrangement links TRBV7-9 to TRBJ1-4, with TRBD1 matching 7 bases. This CDR3 is built from 15 residues. Germline-derived CDR1 and CDR2 are SEHNR and FQNEAQ (reference sequence). Unmatched junction bases numbered 6, after V lost 1 base and J lost 7 bases. This chain's CDR3 is CASSLVGTEGEKLFF. DNA of the CDR3: TGTGCCAGCAGCTTAGTCGGGACAGAAGGTGAAAAACTGTTTTTT. Full variable domain (missing parts from reference TRBV7-9 and TRBJ1-4): DTGVSQNPRHKITKRGQNVTFRCDPISEHNRLYWYRQTLGQGPEFLTYFQNEAQLEKSRLLSDRFSAERPKGSFSTLEIQRTEQGDSAMYLCASSLVGTEGEKLFFGSGTQLSVL.

A few counts support this clonotype. The chain couples TRBV7-2 to TRBJ2-1; D is possibly TRBD1 (5 bases). Germline V gene lookup returns CDR1 SGHTA and CDR2 FQGNSA. CDR3 length equals 13 residues. Trimming shortened V by 2 bases and J by 9 bases, and 11 bases separated the two germline ends. The CDR3 spells CASSLQGPREQFF. CDR3 in DNA: TGTGCCAGCAGCTTACAGGGCCCTCGTGAGCAGTTCTTC.

This clonotype was recorded many times. V and J are TRBV7-3 and TRBJ1-1; D unresolved. This CDR3 spans 14 amino acids. From germline, CDR1 is SGHTA and CDR2 FQGTGA. Trimming pared 0 bases from V and 4 bases from J, leaving 9 bases between. The CDR3 DNA sequence: TGTGCCAGCAGCTTAACAGGGTTGGGCACTGAAGCTTTCTTT. Protein: CASSLTGLGTEAFF. Drawing the rest from reference TRBV7-3 and TRBJ1-1, the complete variable domain is GAGVSQTPSNKVTEKGKYVELRCDPISGHTALYWYRQSLGQGPEFLIYFQGTGAADDSGLPNDRFFAVRPEGSVSTLKIQRTERGDSAVYLCASSLTGLGTEAFFGQGTRLTVV.

The genes are TRBV28 and TRBJ1-4; 7 bases are a match to TRBD1. Germline CDR1 and CDR2: MDHEN and SYDVKM. V shed 8 bases, J shed 8 bases, and the junction held 11 bases outside the gene matches. This CDR3 comprises 14 residues. CDR3 residues: CASGSTGSGEKLFF. CDR3 bases: TGTGCCAGCGGGTCGACAGGGTCTGGGGAAAAACTGTTTTTT.

A few counts support this clonotype. The chain employs TRBV3-1 and TRBJ2-1; weak D call: TRBD2 (7 bases). V was clipped by 4 bases and J by 12 bases, with 10 bases between them. Germline-derived CDR1 and CDR2 are LGHDT and YNNKEL (reference sequence). The CDR3 extends over 11 amino acids. The CDR3 nucleotides are TGTGCCAGCAGCCGCGGGGGCGGGCAGTTCTTC. It specifies CASSRGGGQFF.

This clonotype occurred many times. This chain uses TRBV6-4 with TRBJ2-2; 7 bases map to TRBD2. The germline CDR1 and CDR2 sequences are MRHNA and SNTAGT. This CDR3 spans 14 amino acids. The V gene end was trimmed by 5 bases and the J gene end by 4 bases; junction bases not matched to a gene: 4. The CDR3 DNA reads as TGTGCCAGCAGTCGGGGGGAGAGCACCGGGGAGCTGTTTTTT. Protein sequence: CASSRGESTGELFF.

J is TRBJ2-7 and V is TRBV25-1; D uncertain. Germline CDR1 MGHDK, CDR2 SYGVNS. The length of the CDR3 is 14 residues. The germline V and J ends were trimmed by 4 bases and 2 bases, with 12 bases remaining between them. This CDR3 is CASSVPARPYEQYF. CDR3 bases: TGTGCCAGCAGTGTACCGGCTCGCCCCTACGAGCAGTACTTC.

This clonotype was observed a handful of times. The chain is built from TRBV2 and TRBJ1-4; no definite D call. CDR1 and CDR2 (germline): SNHLY, FYNNEI. Trimming took off 7 bases at V and 5 bases at J, with 14 bases between the two ends. The CDR3 extends over 14 amino acids. The CDR3 loop is CASTPGRRNEKLFF. In DNA, the CDR3 is TGTGCCAGCACTCCTGGACGGAGAAATGAAAAACTGTTTTTT.

There are a few counts of this clonotype. The rearrangement links TRBV20-1 to TRBJ2-1; 8 nucleotides align to TRBD2. V lost 4 bases to trimming and J lost 4 bases; unmatched junction nucleotides: 6. This CDR3 spans 14 amino acids. Germline loops: CDR1 DFQATT, CDR2 SNEGSKA (reference sequence). The CDR3 DNA reads as TGCAGTGCTAAGTTCGGGGGGGTATACAATGAGCAGTTCTTC. Protein product: CSAKFGGVYNEQFF.

The genes are TRBV20-1 and TRBJ2-7; 10 nucleotides agree with TRBD1. CDR1 is DFQATT and CDR2 is SNEGSKA in the germline V gene (reference sequence). CDR3 length: 16 amino acids. J lost 2 bases, V lost 5 bases, and 12 bases had no gene match. The CDR3 protein is CSAGSYRGQGTYEQYF. The CDR3 nucleotides read TGCAGTGCTGGTTCTTATCGGGGACAGGGGACCTACGAGCAGTACTTC.

This clonotype appeared many times. This chain links TRBV4-3 with TRBJ1-5; D call uncertain. There are 13 residues in the CDR3. The V gene lost 4 bases and the J gene lost 4 bases, with 8 bases spanning the gap. Germline V CDR1 and CDR2: LGHNA, YSLEER. The DNA for the CDR3 is TGCGCCAGCAGCCTTGGTGCAAATCAGCCCCAGCATTTT. Translating it yields CASSLGANQPQHF.

The sample holds a few counts of this clonotype. The chain uses TRBV20-1 and TRBJ2-1, with D possibly TRBD1 on 6 matching bases. The CDR3 extends over 14 amino acids. Germline V gene data show CDR1 as DFQATT and CDR2 as SNEGSKA (reference sequence). V was pared by 5 bases and J by 1 base, with 12 bases between. The CDR3 sequence: CSASRGSSYNEQFF. The CDR3 bases are TGCAGTGCTTCGAGGGGGTCTTCCTACAATGAGCAGTTCTTC.

The chain couples TRBV15 to TRBJ1-3; no definite D call. This CDR3 is built from 17 residues. The V and J ends lost 3 bases and 0 bases respectively, with 15 bases between them. In germline, CDR1 is LNHNV, CDR2 YYDKDF (reference sequence). CDR3 nucleotides: TGTGCCACCAGCAGGGGCCTCGACACTAGCTCTGGAAACACCATATATTTT. As protein: CATSRGLDTSSGNTIYF.

CDR3 sequence reads: CASSSGQGPGELFF. CDR3 DNA sequence: TGTGCCAGCAGCTCCGGACAGGGCCCCGGGGAGCTGTTTTTT. The rearrangement joins TRBV7-9 to TRBJ2-2; 8 bases fit TRBD1. Unmatched junction bases numbered 4, after V lost 4 bases and J lost 6 bases. CDR1 and CDR2 (germline): SEHNR, FQNEAQ (reference sequence). The CDR3 runs to 14 residues.

This clonotype came up a few times. The chain employs TRBV29-1 and TRBJ1-4; D is ambiguous. Germline V gene data show CDR1 as SQVTM and CDR2 as ANQGSEA. The CDR3 has 11 amino acids. Trimming shortened V by 2 bases and J by 11 bases, and 9 bases separated the two germline ends. This chain's CDR3 is CSVEREGKLFF. The CDR3 coding sequence is TGCAGCGTTGAAAGGGAAGGGAAACTGTTTTTT. The variable domain in full, with the rest retrieved from reference TRBV29-1 and TRBJ1-4, is SAVISQKPSRDICQRGTSLTIQCQVDSQVTMMFWYRQQPGQSLTLIATANQGSEATYESGFVIDKFPISRPNLTFSTLTVSNMSPEDSSIYLCSVEREGKLFFGSGTQLSVL.

This clonotype occurred many times. The chain has TRBV7-3 and TRBJ1-5; D uncertain. This CDR3 has 13 amino acids. The germline gives CDR1 SGHTA, CDR2 FQGTGA. Deletions cut 5 bases from V and 6 bases from J, with 11 bases between. Here the CDR3 DNA reads TGTGCCAGCAGCATCGCAGCGGGTCAGCCCCAGCATTTT. Residues: CASSIAAGQPQHF. The full variable domain, with the rest looked up from reference TRBV7-3 and TRBJ1-5, is GAGVSQTPSNKVTEKGKYVELRCDPISGHTALYWYRQSLGQGPEFLIYFQGTGAADDSGLPNDRFFAVRPEGSVSTLKIQRTERGDSAVYLCASSIAAGQPQHFGDGTRLSIL.